The entry below describes one TCR beta chain. With random hexamers, reverse transcription was performed on about 0.45 to 1 ug of RNA. Across 54 Vbeta and 13 Jbeta, TCR beta CDR3 was amplified with immunoSEQ multiplex PCR. TCRdb reanalysed the immunoSEQ multiplex PCR reads using MiXCR and keeps one entry per CDR3 protein. The profile covers more than 100,000 distinct CDR3 sequences, with over 90% appearing a single time and 0.12% taken by the ten largest. These data originate in a study of CD8 T cells in Susac syndrome. Negative isolation yielded CD4+ and CD8+ T cells, and FACS enriched TEMRA cells. CDR1 is KGHSH and CDR2 is LQKENI in the germline V gene. CDR3 size: 12 residues. The V end lost 10 bases, the J end lost 5 bases, and 14 bases lay between the germline ends.

Sample: CD4+ T cells from PBMCs. This clonotype was sampled from a human donor in good health. The chain carries TRBV18 and TRBJ2-5, with D possibly being TRBD2 (6 bases). CDR3 bases: TGTGCCACTTCCAGTGGAGGGGAGACCCAGTACTTC. It specifies CATSSGGETQYF.